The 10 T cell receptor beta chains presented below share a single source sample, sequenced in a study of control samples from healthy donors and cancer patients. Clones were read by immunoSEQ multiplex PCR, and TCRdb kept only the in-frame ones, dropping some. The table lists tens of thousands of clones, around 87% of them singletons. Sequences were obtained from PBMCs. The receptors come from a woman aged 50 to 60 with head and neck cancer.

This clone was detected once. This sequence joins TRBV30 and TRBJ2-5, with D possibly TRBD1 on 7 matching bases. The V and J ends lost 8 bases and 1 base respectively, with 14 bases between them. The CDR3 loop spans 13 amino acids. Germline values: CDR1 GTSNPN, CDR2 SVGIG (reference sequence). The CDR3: CAVQGGVQETQYF. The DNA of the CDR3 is TGTGCCGTTCAGGGGGGAGTCCAAGAGACCCAGTACTTC. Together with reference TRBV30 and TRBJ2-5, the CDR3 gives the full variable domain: SQTIHQWPATLVQPVGSPLSLECTVEGTSNPNLYWYRQAAGRGLQLLFYSVGIGQISSEVPQNLSASRPQDRQFILSSKKLLLSDSGFYLCAVQGGVQETQYFGPGTRLLVL.

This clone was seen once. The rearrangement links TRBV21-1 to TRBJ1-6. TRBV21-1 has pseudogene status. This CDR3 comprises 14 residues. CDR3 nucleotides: TGTGCCAGCAGTTTCGGCCAAAGGGATTCACCCCTCCACTTT. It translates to CASSFGQRDSPLHF.

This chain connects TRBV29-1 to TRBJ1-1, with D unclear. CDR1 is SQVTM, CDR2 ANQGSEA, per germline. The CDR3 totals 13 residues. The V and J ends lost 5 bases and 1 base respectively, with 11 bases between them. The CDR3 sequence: CSVSEAGNTEAFF. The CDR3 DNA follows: TGCAGCGTTTCCGAGGCAGGGAACACTGAAGCTTTCTTT.

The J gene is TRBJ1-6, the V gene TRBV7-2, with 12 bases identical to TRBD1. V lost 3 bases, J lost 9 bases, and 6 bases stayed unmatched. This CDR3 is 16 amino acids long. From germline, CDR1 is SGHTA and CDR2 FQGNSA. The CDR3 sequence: CASSLGQGALGSPLHF. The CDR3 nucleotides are TGTGCCAGCAGCTTGGGACAGGGGGCGCTTGGTTCACCCCTCCACTTT.

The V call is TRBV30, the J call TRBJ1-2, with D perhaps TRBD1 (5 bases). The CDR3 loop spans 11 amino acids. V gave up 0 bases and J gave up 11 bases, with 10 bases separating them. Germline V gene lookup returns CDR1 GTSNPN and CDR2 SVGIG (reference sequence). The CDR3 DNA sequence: TGTGCCTGGAGTGTACTACAGGTATACACCTTC. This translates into CAWSVLQVYTF. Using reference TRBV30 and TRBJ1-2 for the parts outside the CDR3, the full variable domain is SQTIHQWPATLVQPVGSPLSLECTVEGTSNPNLYWYRQAAGRGLQLLFYSVGIGQISSEVPQNLSASRPQDRQFILSSKKLLLSDSGFYLCAWSVLQVYTFGSGTRLTVV.

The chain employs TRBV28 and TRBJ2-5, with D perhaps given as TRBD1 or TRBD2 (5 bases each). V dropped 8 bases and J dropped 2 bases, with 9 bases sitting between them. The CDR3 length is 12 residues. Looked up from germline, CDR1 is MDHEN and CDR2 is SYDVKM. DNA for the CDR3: TGTGCCAGCGAGGGGCAGCAAGAGACCCAGTACTTC. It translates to CASEGQQETQYF. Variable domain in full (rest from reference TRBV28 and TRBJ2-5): DVKVTQSSRYLVKRTGEKVFLECVQDMDHENMFWYRQDPGLGLRLIYFSYDVKMKEKGDIPEGYSVSREKKERFSLILESASTNQTSMYLCASEGQQETQYFGPGTRLLVL.

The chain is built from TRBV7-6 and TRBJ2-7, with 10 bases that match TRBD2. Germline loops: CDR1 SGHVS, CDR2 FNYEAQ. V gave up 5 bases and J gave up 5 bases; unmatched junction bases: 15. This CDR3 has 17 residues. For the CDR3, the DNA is TGTGCCAGCAGCCCAGCGGGGGGGCGCGGGAGTATTGACGAGCAGTACTTC. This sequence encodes CASSPAGGRGSIDEQYF.

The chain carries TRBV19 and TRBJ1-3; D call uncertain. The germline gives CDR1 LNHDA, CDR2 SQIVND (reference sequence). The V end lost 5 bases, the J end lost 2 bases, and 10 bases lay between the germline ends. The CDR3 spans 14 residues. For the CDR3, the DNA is TGTGCCAGTAGTTTTAACGGGCCTGGAAACACCATATATTTT. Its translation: CASSFNGPGNTIYF.

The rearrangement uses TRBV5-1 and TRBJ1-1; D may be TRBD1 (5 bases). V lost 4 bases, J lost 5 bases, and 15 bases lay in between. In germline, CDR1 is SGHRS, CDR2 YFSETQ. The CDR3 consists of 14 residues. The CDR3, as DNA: TGCGCCAGCAGCCCGGCGGGGGGGGAGACTGAAGCTTTCTTT. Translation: CASSPAGGETEAFF.

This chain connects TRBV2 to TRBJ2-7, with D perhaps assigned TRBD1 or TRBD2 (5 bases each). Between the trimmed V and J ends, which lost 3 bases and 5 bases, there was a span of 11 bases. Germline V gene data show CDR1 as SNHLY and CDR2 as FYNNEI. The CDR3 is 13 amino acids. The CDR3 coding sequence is TGTGCCAGCAGTGATATGGGGGTGAACGAGCAGTACTTC. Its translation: CASSDMGVNEQYF.